What follows are 12 T cell receptor beta chains derived from one specimen sequenced in a study of CD8+CD57+ T cells in acquired aplastic anemia. Genomic DNA constituted the template upon which TCR beta VDJ and CDR3 profiling was performed. TCRdb recomputed calls from the reads with MiXCR, one row per CDR3 protein. The repertoire consists of 150,000 to 180,000 distinct CDR3 sequences, with less than 60% occurring once and the leading ten covering 10% to 15%. CD8+CD57+ cell expansion had been shown by flow cytometry in patients chosen for sequencing. Sequences were obtained from sorted CD4+, CD8+, or CD8+CD57+ T cells (not recorded which) from PBMCs. The receptors were gathered from a human donor with aplastic anemia.

Ten or more counts support this clonotype. CDR3 protein: CASSWGTGAEKLFF. In DNA, the CDR3 is TGTGCCAGCAGTTGGGGGACAGGGGCTGAAAAACTGTTTTTT. V gene TRBV6-5 combines with J gene TRBJ1-4; 10 positions match TRBD1. Germline-derived CDR1 and CDR2 are MNHEY and SVGAGI. With 4 bases clipped from V and 7 bases from J, the junction kept 3 bases outside the gene matches. The CDR3 contains 14 residues.

This clonotype was recorded many times. J is TRBJ2-7 and V is TRBV4-1; 8 bases agree with TRBD1. The CDR3 totals 16 residues. V shed 0 bases, J shed 3 bases, and the junction held 7 bases outside the gene matches. Germline CDR1 reads MGHRA; CDR2 reads YSYEKL. The CDR3 DNA is TGCGCCAGCAGCCAAGAAGGACAGGGAGCCAACTACGAGCAGTACTTC. Amino acid sequence: CASSQEGQGANYEQYF.

This chain uses TRBV19 with TRBJ2-1, with 11 bases lining up with TRBD2. In germline, CDR1 is LNHDA, CDR2 SQIVND (reference sequence). The CDR3 length is 15 residues. The junction had 8 bases not matched to a gene; V was cut back by 7 bases and J by 6 bases. Written as DNA, the CDR3 is TGTGCCAGTACCATAGCGGGGGGGTACTCCAATGAGCAGTTCTTC. This sequence encodes CASTIAGGYSNEQFF. The variable domain in full, with the rest retrieved from reference TRBV19 and TRBJ2-1, is DGGITQSPKYLFRKEGQNVTLSCEQNLNHDAMYWYRQDPGQGLRLIYYSQIVNDFQKGDIAEGYSVSREKKESFPLTVTSAQKNPTAFYLCASTIAGGYSNEQFFGPGTRLTVL.

This clonotype was seen more than once but under ten times. V and J are TRBV9 and TRBJ1-6, with D tentatively TRBD1 (5 bases). Germline CDR1 SGDLS, CDR2 YYNGEE. This CDR3 comprises 14 residues. The germline V and J ends were trimmed by 2 bases and 7 bases, with 10 bases remaining between them. CDR3 sequence (DNA): TGTGCCAGCAGCGTGGGCAGGGCGAATTCACCCCTCCACTTT. This encodes CASSVGRANSPLHF.

This clonotype was observed a single time. With a much larger clone just one base away, this may be a read error. The chain has TRBV6-1 and TRBJ2-1; 9 bases fit TRBD2. After removal of 4 bases from V and 8 bases from J, the junction contained 9 bases not matched to a gene. The germline gives CDR1 MNHNS, CDR2 SASEGT. The CDR3 has 15 residues. CDR3: CASSAAGGGADEQFF. CDR3 bases: TGTGCCAGCAGTGCGGCTGGCGGGGGGGCCGATGAGCAGTTCTTC.

This clonotype was counted many times. The chain links TRBV6-1 to TRBJ2-5, with D perhaps matching TRBD2 (5 bases). CDR1 is MNHNS and CDR2 is SASEGT in the germline V gene. This CDR3 is 14 amino acids long. V lost 8 bases and J 1 base, leaving 14 bases between the germline ends. In nucleotides, the CDR3 is TGTGCCAGCGCGGAGGATCTACCCCAAGAGACCCAGTACTTC. Translated: CASAEDLPQETQYF.

The gene calls are TRBV10-1 and TRBJ2-5, with 7 bases matching TRBD1. The junction had 2 bases not matched to a gene; V was cut back by 0 bases and J by 4 bases. The CDR3 totals 14 residues. Germline V CDR1 and CDR2: WNHNN, SYGVQD (reference sequence). For the CDR3, the DNA is TGCGCCAGCAGTGAGTCAGGGACAGTAGAGACCCAGTACTTC. Translation gives CASSESGTVETQYF.

The rearrangement uses TRBV15 and TRBJ1-5; D not certain. The germline CDR1 and CDR2 sequences are LNHNV and YYDKDF (reference sequence). The CDR3 has 14 amino acids. V lost 6 bases, J lost 0 bases, and 9 bases lay in between. The CDR3 region is CATSEFSSNQPQHF. The CDR3 DNA follows: TGTGCCACCAGTGAGTTCTCTAGCAATCAGCCCCAGCATTTT. The complete variable domain, with remaining parts taken from reference TRBV15 and TRBJ1-5, reads DAMVIQNPRYQVTQFGKPVTLSCSQTLNHNVMYWYQQKSSQAPKLLFHYYDKDFNNEADTPDNFQSRRPNTSFCFLDIRSPGLGDTAMYLCATSEFSSNQPQHFGDGTRLSIL.

This chain uses TRBV5-4 with TRBJ2-5, with D maybe TRBD1 (6 bases). Germline assignment: CDR1 SGHNT and CDR2 YYREEE (reference sequence). The V and J ends lost 1 base and 2 bases respectively, with 9 bases between them. The CDR3 has 14 residues. For the CDR3, the DNA is TGTGCCAGCAGCTTGTCAGGGGCGCAAGAGACCCAGTACTTC. Protein: CASSLSGAQETQYF.

V usage is TRBV7-3 and J usage is TRBJ2-3; TRBD2 matches at 9 bases. The CDR3 has 16 residues. Germline V gene data show CDR1 as SGHTA and CDR2 as FQGTGA. The ends lost 4 bases at V and 5 bases at J; junction bases unmatched: 10. CDR3 in DNA: TGTGCCAGCAGCTCCCAAGCGGGAGGTATGGGAGATACGCAGTATTTT. It translates to CASSSQAGGMGDTQYF.

As to this clonotype: A junction boundary mismatches the germline segment, possibly from a read error. V usage is TRBV7-2 and J usage is TRBJ1-2, with 8 bases aligning to TRBD1. The germline V gene has CDR1 SGHTA and CDR2 FQGNSA. The CDR3 covers 15 residues. The CDR3 protein is CASSLGQGANYGYTF. The CDR3 nucleotides are TGTGCCAGCAGTTTAGGACAGGGCGCGAACTATGGCTACACCTTC.

This clonotype has just a few counts. The rearrangement joins TRBV11-2 to TRBJ1-2; D is undetermined. Looked up from germline, CDR1 is SGHAT and CDR2 is FQNNGV. Trimming left V 5 bases short and J 5 bases short, with 24 bases between. The CDR3 totals 17 residues. The CDR3 reads CASSLQIGPHRGYGYTF. In DNA, the CDR3 is TGTGCCAGCAGCCTCCAAATAGGGCCTCACCGCGGATATGGCTACACCTTC.